This T cell receptor beta chain was identified during a study of T cell responses to AZD1222 COVID-19 vaccine. The V gene lost 4 bases and the J gene lost 1 base, with 21 bases spanning the gap. CDR1 is SGHAT, CDR2 FQNNGV, per germline. This CDR3 has 18 residues. Clones were read by immunoSEQ multiplex PCR, and TCRdb kept only the in-frame ones, dropping some. The table has about 140,000 clones, roughly 85% seen once. Remarks on this clone: Its antigen is still unknown.

Broader study findings: Epitopes outside B.1.351 and B.1.1.7 mutated regions reportedly drew nearly half of spike TCRs. After the peak T cell response, and only then, were repertoires sampled. Only a handful of AZD1222 recipients, more than five in all, had baseline seropositivity.

This receptor was identified in an adult who received the MenACWY meningococcal vaccine as a control. The sample consisted of peripheral blood, taken 28 days after the second dose of the MenACWY control vaccine. The chain uses TRBV11-2 and TRBJ2-3, with D tentatively TRBD1 or TRBD2 (5 bases each). The CDR3 loop reads CASSSYRGMRGRTDTQYF. The DNA for the CDR3 is TGTGCCAGCAGCTCATACCGAGGCATGAGGGGACGCACAGATACGCAGTATTTT.